Below, one T cell receptor beta chain is given with its context. Antigen specificity is unknown. This entry comes from a study of cytomegalovirus exposure and HLA in healthy donors. The PCR used 60 Vbeta and 13 Jbeta primers. TCRdb's table, derived via immunoSEQ multiplex PCR, lists solely in-frame clones and lacks some. The specimen's table records tens of thousands of clones. The CDR3 is made up of 16 amino acids. V was shortened by 3 bases and J by 5 bases, with 17 bases between the two germline ends. From germline, CDR1 is MGHDK and CDR2 SYGVNS. General study findings and limits: Highly shared variants forming one cluster were likely a sequencing artifact. Analysis performed later found around 15,000 TCR beta sequences associated with HLA alleles at 0.05 false discovery rate.

V and J are TRBV25-1 and TRBJ2-1; tentative D call: TRBD1 (5 bases). Sequencing input: PBMCs. The receptor comes from a woman aged 40 to 49 in good health and CMV-seronegative. The CDR3 reads CASSDPSQGQDNEQFF. In DNA form, the CDR3 reads TGTGCCAGCAGTGACCCTTCTCAGGGCCAAGACAATGAGCAGTTCTTC.